This T cell receptor (beta chain) comes out of a study of neurological immune-mediated disorders. The study's findings and limits: Expanded clones shared no CDR3 amino acid sequences across subjects, suggesting private repertoires in all groups. No clinical or MRI feature was associated with the multiple sclerosis repertoire cluster. The repertoires of 18 of 34 multiple sclerosis patients fell into one related-CDR3 cluster (a possible signature) under phylogenetic grouping.

The authors made cDNA by 5'RACE with 10-nucleotide random UMIs. TCRdb independently ran MiXCR on the 5' RACE reads; one entry per CDR3 protein. The data hold about 71,000 distinct CDR3 sequences, with 3.4% observed a single time. This clonotype was recorded many times. Its antigen is still unknown. The J segment lost 7 bases and the V segment lost 0 bases, leaving 9 bases of the junction unmatched. The CDR3 has 15 residues. CDR1 SGHRS and CDR2 YFSETQ come from the germline V gene. The chain is built from TRBV5-1 and TRBJ2-7; TRBD1 matches 8 bases. Sequencing was performed on PBMCs. The receptor comes from a man aged 40-49 years with multiple sclerosis. The CDR3 sequence: CASSLDGQGGGEQYF. The CDR3 nucleotides read TGCGCCAGCAGCTTGGATGGACAGGGAGGAGGGGAGCAGTACTTC.